This T cell receptor beta chain was recovered during a study of blood T cell repertoires in COVID-19. Study overall: Researchers got acute and convalescent COVID-19 samples from the United States, Italy and Spain.

Assay: immunoSEQ multiplex PCR; the TCRdb copy retains only in-frame clones and omits some. The sample lists approximately 300,000 clones; about nine tenths were seen once. Sequenced material: PBMCs or T cells enriched from blood (not recorded which). This clonotype originated in a man aged 60-69 years who had recovered from COVID-19.

The CDR3 DNA reads TGTGCCAGCAGCCCCCGACAGGGGGACACTGAAGCTTTCTTT. Translating it yields CASSPRQGDTEAFF. The chain employs TRBV11-2 and TRBJ1-1, with 9 bases fitting TRBD1. CDR3 length: 14 amino acids. Germline assignment: CDR1 SGHAT and CDR2 FQNNGV. Trimming took 5 bases from V and 3 from J; bases not matched to a gene: 4.